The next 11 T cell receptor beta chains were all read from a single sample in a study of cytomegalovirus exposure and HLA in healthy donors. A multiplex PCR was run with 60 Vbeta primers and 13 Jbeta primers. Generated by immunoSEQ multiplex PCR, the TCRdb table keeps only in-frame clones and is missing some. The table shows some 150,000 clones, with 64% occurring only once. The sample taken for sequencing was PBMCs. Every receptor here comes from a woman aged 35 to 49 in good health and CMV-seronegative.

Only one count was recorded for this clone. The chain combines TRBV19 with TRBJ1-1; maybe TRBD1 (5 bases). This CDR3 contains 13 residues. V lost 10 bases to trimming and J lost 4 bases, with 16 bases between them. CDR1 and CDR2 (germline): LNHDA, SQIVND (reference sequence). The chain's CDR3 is CATSNRRVTEAFF. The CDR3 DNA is TGTGCCACCTCGAACAGGAGGGTCACTGAAGCTTTCTTT.

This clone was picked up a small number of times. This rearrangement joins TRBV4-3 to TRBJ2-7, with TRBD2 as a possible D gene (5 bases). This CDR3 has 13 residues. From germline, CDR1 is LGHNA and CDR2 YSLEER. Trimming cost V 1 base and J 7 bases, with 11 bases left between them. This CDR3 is CASSQGGWEEQYF. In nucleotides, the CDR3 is TGCGCCAGCAGCCAAGGCGGTTGGGAGGAGCAGTACTTC.

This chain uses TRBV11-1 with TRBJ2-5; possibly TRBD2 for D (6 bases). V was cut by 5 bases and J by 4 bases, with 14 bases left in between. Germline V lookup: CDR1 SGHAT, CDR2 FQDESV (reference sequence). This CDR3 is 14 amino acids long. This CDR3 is CASSVQTEGETQYF. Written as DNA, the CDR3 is TGTGCCAGCAGCGTACAGACGGAGGGAGAGACCCAGTACTTC.

CDR3: CASSQDPQGNTEAFF. The CDR3 nucleotides are TGTGCCAGCAGCCAAGATCCACAGGGGAACACTGAAGCTTTCTTT. J is TRBJ1-1 and V is TRBV4-2; maybe TRBD1 (6 bases). Trimming removed 0 bases at V and 1 base at J, with 9 bases between. The CDR3 is 15 amino acids. CDR1 and CDR2 from the germline V gene are LGHNA and YNFKEQ.

The CDR3 is CASSLGIGGSRDTQYF. CDR3 coding DNA: TGTGCCAGCAGTTTAGGGATCGGCGGGTCTCGGGATACGCAGTATTTT. This chain uses TRBV27 with TRBJ2-3, with D possibly being TRBD2 (5 bases). Germline-derived CDR1 and CDR2 are MNHEY and SMNVEV (reference sequence). The germline V and J ends were trimmed by 2 bases and 6 bases, with 18 bases remaining between them. The length of the CDR3 is 16 residues.

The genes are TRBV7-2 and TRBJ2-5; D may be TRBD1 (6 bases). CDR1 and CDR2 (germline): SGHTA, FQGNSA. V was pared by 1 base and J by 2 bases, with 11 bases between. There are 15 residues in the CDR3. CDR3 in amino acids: CASSLGGGGQETQYF. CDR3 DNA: TGTGCCAGCAGCTTAGGAGGGGGTGGGCAAGAGACCCAGTACTTC. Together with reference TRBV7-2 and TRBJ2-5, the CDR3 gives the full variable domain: GAGVSQSPSNKVTEKGKDVELRCDPISGHTALYWYRQSLGQGLEFLIYFQGNSAPDKSGLPSDRFSAERTGGSVSTLTIQRTQQEDSAVYLCASSLGGGGQETQYFGPGTRLLVL.

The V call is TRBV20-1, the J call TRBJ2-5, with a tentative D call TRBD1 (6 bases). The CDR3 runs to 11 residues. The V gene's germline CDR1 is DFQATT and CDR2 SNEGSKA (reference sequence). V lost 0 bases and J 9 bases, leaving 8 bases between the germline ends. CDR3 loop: CSAREGAAQYF. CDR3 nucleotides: TGCAGTGCTAGAGAGGGGGCGGCCCAGTACTTC.

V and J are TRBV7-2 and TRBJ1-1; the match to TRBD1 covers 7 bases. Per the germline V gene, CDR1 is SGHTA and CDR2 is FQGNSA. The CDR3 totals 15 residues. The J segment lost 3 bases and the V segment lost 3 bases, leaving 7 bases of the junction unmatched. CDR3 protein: CASSFRDSLDTEAFF. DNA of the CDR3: TGTGCCAGCAGCTTCCGGGACAGCCTTGACACTGAAGCTTTCTTT.

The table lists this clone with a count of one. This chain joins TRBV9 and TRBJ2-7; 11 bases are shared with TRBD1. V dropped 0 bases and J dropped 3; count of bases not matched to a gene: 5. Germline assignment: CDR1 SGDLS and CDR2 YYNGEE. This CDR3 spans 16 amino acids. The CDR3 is CASSVGLGTGGYEQYF. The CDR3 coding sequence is TGTGCCAGCAGCGTAGGCTTAGGGACAGGGGGCTACGAGCAGTACTTC.

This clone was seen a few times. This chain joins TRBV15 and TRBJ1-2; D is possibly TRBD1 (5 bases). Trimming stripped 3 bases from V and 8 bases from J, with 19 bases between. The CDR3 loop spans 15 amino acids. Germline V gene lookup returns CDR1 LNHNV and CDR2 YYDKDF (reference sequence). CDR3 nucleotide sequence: TGTGCCACCAGCAGTTTTTTCCGGGGGATTGAGGGCTACACCTTC. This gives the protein CATSSFFRGIEGYTF.

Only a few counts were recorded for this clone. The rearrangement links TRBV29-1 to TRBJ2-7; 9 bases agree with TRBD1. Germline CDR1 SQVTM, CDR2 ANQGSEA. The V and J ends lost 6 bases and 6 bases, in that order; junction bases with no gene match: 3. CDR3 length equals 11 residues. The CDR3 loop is CSVGQGREQYF. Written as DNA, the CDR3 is TGCAGCGTGGGACAGGGCCGCGAGCAGTACTTC.